This record looks at one T cell receptor beta chain sequence and its context. Antigen unknown. This entry is derived from a study of PD-1 blockade in mismatch repair-deficient tumors. Findings of the study overall: Tumor-resident clones, often undetectable pretreatment in blood, expanded then contracted after pembrolizumab.

Some clones are missing from TCRdb's copy, which holds only in-frame ones; the method was immunoSEQ multiplex PCR. The sample records roughly 38,000 clones, approximately 80% being singletons. Germline CDR1 SEHNR, CDR2 FQNEAQ (reference sequence). Trimming shortened V by 0 bases and J by 0 bases, and 10 bases separated the two germline ends. The CDR3 is 16 amino acids. This receptor was obtained from an adult with mismatch repair-deficient cancer. The sample here was PBMCs, taken about 38 weeks after starting pembrolizumab. The chain is built from TRBV7-9 and TRBJ2-3, with D hard to call. DNA of the CDR3: TGTGCCAGCAGCTTAGCGCTGGCCGTTAGCACAGATACGCAGTATTTT. It yields the protein CASSLALAVSTDTQYF.